This entry describes one T cell receptor (beta chain). What it recognizes is unknown. Cycle 7 day 1, cycle 4 day 1, and baseline were the timepoints at which blood was sampled. Germline values: CDR1 LGHNT, CDR2 FRNRAP. This CDR3 has 17 amino acids. J was trimmed by 4 bases and V by 4 bases; bases with no gene match: 15. Profiling relied on immunoSEQ multiplex PCR, and the TCRdb table lists in-frame clones only, not all of them. This sample has about 77,000 clones, with roughly 87% found just once. The data belong to a study of OX40 agonist ivuxolimab in advanced cancers. Across the study: Patients were dosed intravenously with ivuxolimab at 0.01 to 10 mg/kg every 2 weeks. Enrollees could have had prior anti-PD-1, anti-PD-L1 or anti-CTLA-4 therapy, which around 43% had received. Overall study results and limits: Partial responders at 0.1-3.0 mg/kg showed near-lowest clonal expansion.

This sample comprised CD4+ or CD8+ T cells sorted from blood, obtained in a trial of the OX40 agonist ivuxolimab. The gene calls are TRBV12-5 and TRBJ2-5; 7 bases agree with TRBD1. This sequence was found in an adult with an advanced solid tumor such as melanoma, head and neck, liver or kidney cancer. This CDR3 is CASGWRDRESYGETQYF. The CDR3 DNA follows: TGTGCTAGTGGTTGGCGAGACAGGGAGAGTTACGGAGAGACCCAGTACTTC.